One sample yielded the 4 T cell receptor beta chains listed below, sequenced in a study of cytomegalovirus exposure and HLA in healthy donors (dated by TCRdb to 2017 to 2019). Receptors were amplified or captured by the immunoSEQ multiplex PCR assay. For the multiplex PCR, a mixture combining 60 forward primers for TCR Vbeta segments and 13 reverse primers for TCR Jbeta segments was used. This is the immuneACCESS table as TCRdb keeps it, with only in-frame sequences that have V and J called. A part of the clones is gone; compared with another copy, unresolved V genes explain less than half, and the rest is unexplained. This sample has around 110,000 clones in its table, and around four fifths of those were observed once. 7% to 8% of the sample belongs to the ten largest clones. What was sequenced was PBMCs. These receptors were obtained from a man between 25 and 39 years old in good health and CMV-seronegative.

V and J are TRBV7-9 and TRBJ1-2, with no clear D. Trimming took 4 bases from V and 4 from J, leaving 10 bases between them. The CDR3 loop spans 13 amino acids. Germline CDR1 is SEHNR and CDR2 is FQNEAQ (reference sequence). CDR3 residues: CASSYRDSYGYTF. CDR3 DNA sequence: TGTGCCAGCAGCTACCGGGATTCCTATGGCTACACCTTC.

Details on this clone: This specimen includes other DNA sequences encoding the same CDR3. V usage is TRBV5-6 and J usage is TRBJ2-7; 9 positions match TRBD2. Germline V gene sequence: CDR1 SGHDT, CDR2 YYEEEE. The CDR3 has 16 residues. Trimming at V came to 0 bases and at J to 4 bases, leaving 8 bases not matched to a gene. The CDR3 bases are TGTGCCAGCAGCTTGGTGCTAGCGGGGAAGGGATACGAGCAGTACTTC. This sequence encodes CASSLVLAGKGYEQYF.

CDR3 sequence reads: CASSLTSNSLVDTGELFF. CDR3 nucleotide sequence: TGTGCCAGCAGCTTAACTAGTAATAGCTTGGTCGACACCGGGGAGCTGTTTTTT. The V call is TRBV7-8, the J call TRBJ2-2, with D perhaps TRBD2 (5 bases). This CDR3 spans 18 amino acids. Between the trimmed V and J ends, which lost 2 bases and 3 bases, there was a span of 19 bases. Looked up from germline, CDR1 is SGHVS and CDR2 is FQNEAQ.

V usage is TRBV5-6 and J usage is TRBJ2-3, with 7 bases that match TRBD2. The CDR3 length is 16 residues. CDR1 and CDR2 (germline): SGHDT, YYEEEE. The V and J ends lost 1 base and 4 bases, in that order; junction bases with no gene match: 9. CDR3 protein: CASSLFIFGGADTQYF. CDR3 coding DNA: TGTGCCAGCAGCTTGTTTATTTTTGGGGGGGCAGATACGCAGTATTTT. The whole variable domain, filled in from reference TRBV5-6 and TRBJ2-3, reads DAGVTQSPTHLIKTRGQQVTLRCSPKSGHDTVSWYQQALGQGPQFIFQYYEEEERQRGNFPDRFSGHQFPNYSSELNVNALLLGDSALYLCASSLFIFGGADTQYFGPGTRLTVL.